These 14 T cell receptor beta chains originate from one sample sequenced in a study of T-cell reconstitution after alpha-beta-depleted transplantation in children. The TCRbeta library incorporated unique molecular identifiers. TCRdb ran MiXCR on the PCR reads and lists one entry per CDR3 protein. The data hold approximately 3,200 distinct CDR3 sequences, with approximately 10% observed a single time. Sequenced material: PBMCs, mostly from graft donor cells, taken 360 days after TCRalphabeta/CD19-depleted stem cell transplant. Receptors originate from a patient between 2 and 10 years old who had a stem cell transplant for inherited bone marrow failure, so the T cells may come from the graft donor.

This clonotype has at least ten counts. The CDR3 reads CASSPQAGVGEQYF. As DNA, the CDR3 is TGTGCCAGCAGCCCCCAAGCAGGGGTGGGCGAGCAGTACTTC. The chain combines TRBV14 with TRBJ2-7, with a possible D match to TRBD1 (6 bases). The CDR3 length is 14 residues. Germline assignment: CDR1 SGHDN and CDR2 FVKESK. V was pared by 4 bases and J by 6 bases, with 16 bases between.

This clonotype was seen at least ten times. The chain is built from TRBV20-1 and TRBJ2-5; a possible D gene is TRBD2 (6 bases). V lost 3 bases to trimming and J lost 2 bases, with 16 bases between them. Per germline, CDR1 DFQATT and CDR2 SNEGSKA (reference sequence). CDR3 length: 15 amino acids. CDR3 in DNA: TGCAGTGCTAGGGTCGGCGCGGGGATTCAAGAGACCCAGTACTTC. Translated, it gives CSARVGAGIQETQYF.

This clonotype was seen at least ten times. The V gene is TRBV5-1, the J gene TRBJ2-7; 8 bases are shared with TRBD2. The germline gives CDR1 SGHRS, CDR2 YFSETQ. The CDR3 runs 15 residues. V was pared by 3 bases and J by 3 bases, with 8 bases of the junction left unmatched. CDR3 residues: CASSSGGLAGYEQYF. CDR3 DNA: TGCGCCAGCAGCTCTGGAGGGCTAGCGGGCTACGAGCAGTACTTC.

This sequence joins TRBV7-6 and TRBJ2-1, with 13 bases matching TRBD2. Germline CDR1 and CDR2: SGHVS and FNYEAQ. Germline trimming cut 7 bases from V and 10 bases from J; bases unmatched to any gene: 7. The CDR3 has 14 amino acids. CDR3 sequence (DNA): TGTGCCAGCAAACTAGCGGGAGGGCCACAAGAGCAGTTCTTC. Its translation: CASKLAGGPQEQFF.

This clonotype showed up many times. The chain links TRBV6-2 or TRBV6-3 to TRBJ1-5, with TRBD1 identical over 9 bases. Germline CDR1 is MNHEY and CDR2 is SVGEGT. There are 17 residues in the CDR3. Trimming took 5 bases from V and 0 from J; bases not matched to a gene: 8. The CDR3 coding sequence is TGTGCCAGCAGTGGCTTGGACAGGGGTTATAGCAATCAGCCCCAGCATTTT. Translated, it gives CASSGLDRGYSNQPQHF.

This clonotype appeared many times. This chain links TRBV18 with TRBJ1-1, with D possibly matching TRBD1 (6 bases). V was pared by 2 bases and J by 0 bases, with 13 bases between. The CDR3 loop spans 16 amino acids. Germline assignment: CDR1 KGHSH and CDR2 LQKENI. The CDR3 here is CASSPGLNRVNTEAFF. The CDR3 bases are TGTGCCAGCTCACCAGGCTTAAACAGGGTGAACACTGAAGCTTTCTTT.

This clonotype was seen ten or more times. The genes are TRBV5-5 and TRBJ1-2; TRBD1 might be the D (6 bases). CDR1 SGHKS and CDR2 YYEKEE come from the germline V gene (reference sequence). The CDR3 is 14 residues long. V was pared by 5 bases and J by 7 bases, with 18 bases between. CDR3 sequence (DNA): TGTGCCAGCAGATCCGCAGGGGCCTATGGTGGCTACACCTTC. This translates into CASRSAGAYGGYTF.

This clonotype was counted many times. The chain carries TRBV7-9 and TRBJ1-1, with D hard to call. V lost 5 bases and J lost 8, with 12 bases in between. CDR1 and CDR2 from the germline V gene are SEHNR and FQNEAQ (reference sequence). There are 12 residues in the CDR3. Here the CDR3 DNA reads TGTGCCAGCAGCCCCTCTTCTGGGGAAGCTTTCTTT. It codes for CASSPSSGEAFF.

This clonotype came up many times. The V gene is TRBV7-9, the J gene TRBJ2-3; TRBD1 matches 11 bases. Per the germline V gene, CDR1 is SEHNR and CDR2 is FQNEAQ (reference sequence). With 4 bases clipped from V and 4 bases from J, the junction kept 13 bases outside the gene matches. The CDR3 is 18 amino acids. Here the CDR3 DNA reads TGTGCCAGCAGCTCACCAACACGGACAGGGGGCGTCGCAGATACGCAGTATTTT. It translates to CASSSPTRTGGVADTQYF.

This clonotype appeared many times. The CDR3 here is CSARGLGQETQYF. The DNA of the CDR3 is TGCAGCGCCCGGGGGCTGGGCCAAGAGACCCAGTACTTC. J is TRBJ2-5 and V is TRBV29-1; possibly TRBD1 or TRBD2 for D (6 bases each). From germline, CDR1 is SQVTM and CDR2 ANQGSEA. This CDR3 is 13 amino acids long. V was cut by 7 bases and J by 1 base, with 13 bases left in between.

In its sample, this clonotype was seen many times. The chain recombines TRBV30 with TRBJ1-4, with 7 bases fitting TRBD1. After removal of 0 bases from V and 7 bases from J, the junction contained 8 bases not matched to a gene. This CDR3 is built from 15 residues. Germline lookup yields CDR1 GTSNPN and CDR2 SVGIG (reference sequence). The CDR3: CAWSVGAGGGEKLFF. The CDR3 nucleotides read TGTGCCTGGAGTGTTGGGGCAGGGGGTGGTGAAAAACTGTTTTTT.

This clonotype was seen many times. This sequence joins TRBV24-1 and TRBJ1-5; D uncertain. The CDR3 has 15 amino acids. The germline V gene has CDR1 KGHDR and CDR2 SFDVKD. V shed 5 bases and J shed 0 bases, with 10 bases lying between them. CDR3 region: CATSAGRHSNQPQHF. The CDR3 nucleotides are TGTGCCACCAGTGCCGGACGGCATAGCAATCAGCCCCAGCATTTT.

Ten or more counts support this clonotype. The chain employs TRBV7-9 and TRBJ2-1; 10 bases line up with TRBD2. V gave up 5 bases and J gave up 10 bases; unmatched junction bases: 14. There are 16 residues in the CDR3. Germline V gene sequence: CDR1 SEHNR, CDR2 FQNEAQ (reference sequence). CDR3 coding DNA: TGTGCCAGCAGCCCGCGGCGGAGCGGGAGGGCCCGGGAGCAGTTCTTC. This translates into CASSPRRSGRAREQFF.

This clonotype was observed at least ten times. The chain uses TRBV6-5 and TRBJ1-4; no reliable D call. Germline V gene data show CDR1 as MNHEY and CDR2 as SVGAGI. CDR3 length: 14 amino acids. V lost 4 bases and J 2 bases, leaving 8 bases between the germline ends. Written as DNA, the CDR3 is TGTGCCAGCAGTTCGACATCTACTAATGAAAAACTGTTTTTT. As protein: CASSSTSTNEKLFF.